Shown below are 21 T cell receptor beta chains from a single sample sequenced in a study of radiotherapy plus CTLA-4 blockade in lung cancer. Repertoires were generated with immunoSEQ multiplex PCR, while TCRdb's copy carries only in-frame clones and drops some. The table has 56,000 or so clones, approximately 79% seen once; the top ten hold roughly 17%. Material: peripheral blood, obtained from a patient treated with radiotherapy plus ipilimumab. The source is a human donor with non-small cell lung cancer who had a complete response to radiotherapy plus ipilimumab.

The chain links TRBV2 to TRBJ2-1, with 13 bases aligning to TRBD2. Germline V CDR1 and CDR2: SNHLY, FYNNEI. V dropped 8 bases and J dropped 7; count of bases not matched to a gene: 11. The length of the CDR3 is 16 residues. DNA of the CDR3: TGTGCCAGCCCCCCCGGGACTAGCGGGATAGTGAATGAGCAGTTCTTC. It codes for CASPPGTSGIVNEQFF.

This chain links TRBV4-3 with TRBJ1-3, with D possibly matching TRBD1 (5 bases). The germline gives CDR1 LGHNA, CDR2 YSLEER. The CDR3 consists of 14 residues. V lost 4 bases, J lost 4 bases, and 11 bases lay in between. The CDR3 spells CASSLGEIGNTIYF. The CDR3 DNA reads TGCGCCAGCAGCCTAGGGGAAATCGGAAACACCATATATTTT.

V usage is TRBV7-2 and J usage is TRBJ1-2; D is perhaps TRBD1 (5 bases). Germline-derived CDR1 and CDR2 are SGHTA and FQGNSA. CDR3 length: 14 residues. Trimming shortened V by 1 base and J by 2 bases, and 8 bases separated the two germline ends. The CDR3 DNA is TGTGCCAGCAGCTTAGGACAGAAGAACTATGGCTACACCTTC. Its protein is CASSLGQKNYGYTF.

The chain uses TRBV6-5 and TRBJ2-3; the match to TRBD2 covers 7 bases. Germline lookup yields CDR1 MNHEY and CDR2 SVGAGI. There are 16 residues in the CDR3. With V trimmed by 0 bases and J by 0 bases, 3 bases remained unmatched. The CDR3 loop is CASSYSSGRSTDTQYF. CDR3 in DNA: TGTGCCAGCAGTTACTCATCCGGGAGGAGCACAGATACGCAGTATTTT.

DNA of the CDR3: TGTGCCAGTGATACAGGGGTTTCATGGGAGACCCAGTACTTC. Translated, it gives CASDTGVSWETQYF. The chain couples TRBV7-2 to TRBJ2-5; 7 bases fit TRBD1. There are 14 residues in the CDR3. Germline lookup yields CDR1 SGHTA and CDR2 FQGNSA. The V gene end was trimmed by 9 bases and the J gene end by 5 bases; junction bases not matched to a gene: 12.

The rearrangement joins TRBV5-1 to TRBJ1-2, with 9 bases fitting TRBD1. This CDR3 has 15 amino acids. The V segment lost 3 bases and the J segment 6 bases; nucleotides outside the gene matches: 9. Germline V CDR1 and CDR2: SGHRS, YFSETQ. The CDR3 here is CASSSQPGQGDGYTF. The DNA of the CDR3 is TGCGCCAGCAGCTCGCAACCGGGACAGGGTGATGGCTACACCTTC.

The chain joins TRBV19 to TRBJ2-7, with D tentatively TRBD2 (5 bases). CDR1 is LNHDA, CDR2 SQIVND, per germline (reference sequence). CDR3 length equals 15 residues. V shed 7 bases and J shed 0 bases, with 16 bases lying between them. CDR3 sequence (DNA): TGTGCCAGTACCCGCGCACAAGGACTCTCCTACGAGCAGTACTTC. Protein: CASTRAQGLSYEQYF.

The V and J genes are TRBV6-5 and TRBJ2-5; TRBD1 might be the D (5 bases). The ends were cut back, 2 bases at V and 13 bases at J, with 17 bases in the middle. CDR3 length: 13 residues. Germline CDR1 and CDR2: MNHEY and SVGAGI. CDR3 sequence reads: CASSYRDAGSRYF. CDR3 nucleotide sequence: TGTGCCAGCAGTTACCGCGACGCAGGGTCTCGGTACTTC.

The chain is built from TRBV6-5 and TRBJ1-3, with D unresolved. The germline V gene has CDR1 MNHEY and CDR2 SVGAGI. The V end lost 5 bases, the J end lost 4 bases, and 9 bases lay between the germline ends. CDR3 length equals 13 residues. The CDR3 bases are TGTGCCAGCAGTCAAATACTCGGAAACACCATATATTTT. Encoded protein: CASSQILGNTIYF.

This clone was recorded a few times. V usage is TRBV2 and J usage is TRBJ2-1; 7 bases map to TRBD2. Trimming cost V 6 bases and J 15 bases; bases outside gene matches: 14. Germline V gene lookup returns CDR1 SNHLY and CDR2 FYNNEI. The CDR3 sequence is 13 residues long. CDR3 nucleotides: TGTGCCAGCAGCGTCCAAGGGAGGGTTTTGCTGTTCTTC. Amino acid sequence: CASSVQGRVLLFF.

The rearrangement joins TRBV7-2 to TRBJ1-2, with a possible D match to TRBD1 (5 bases). The germline V and J ends were trimmed by 1 base and 4 bases, with 13 bases remaining between them. CDR1 and CDR2 from the germline V gene are SGHTA and FQGNSA. The CDR3 length is 15 residues. CDR3 nucleotides: TGTGCCAGCAGCTTAGGGCCGGGGGACTCCTATGGCTACACCTTC. Translation: CASSLGPGDSYGYTF.

The chain joins TRBV7-8 to TRBJ1-2, with D uncertain. The CDR3 spans 15 residues. CDR1 and CDR2 (germline): SGHVS, FQNEAQ. V gave up 1 base and J gave up 4 bases, with 13 bases separating them. The CDR3 here is CASSLGRGYFYGYTF. CDR3 bases: TGTGCCAGCAGCTTAGGGAGAGGCTATTTCTATGGCTACACCTTC.

In this sample, this clone turned up a few times. This chain links TRBV10-3 with TRBJ1-1; a weak D match, TRBD1 (5 bases). The germline V and J ends were trimmed by 1 base and 1 base, with 7 bases remaining between them. CDR1 ENHRY and CDR2 SYGVKD come from the germline V gene. The CDR3 has 14 amino acids. Here the CDR3 reads CAISEYGQNTEAFF. In DNA, the CDR3 is TGTGCCATCAGTGAGTATGGACAGAACACTGAAGCTTTCTTT.

The genes are TRBV19 and TRBJ1-2; 8 bases are shared with TRBD1. Germline V gene lookup returns CDR1 LNHDA and CDR2 SQIVND (reference sequence). This CDR3 contains 15 residues. V lost 5 bases, J lost 0 bases, and 5 bases stayed unmatched. The CDR3 coding sequence is TGTGCCAGTAGTCCGGGGGACAGGTCTAACTATGGCTACACCTTC. This encodes CASSPGDRSNYGYTF.

J is TRBJ2-2 and V is TRBV7-8, with unresolved D. The CDR3 runs to 15 residues. Germline CDR1 and CDR2: SGHVS and FQNEAQ. Trimming took 0 bases from V and 6 from J, leaving 11 bases between them. CDR3 residues: CASSLAIGSPGELFF. In nucleotides, the CDR3 is TGTGCCAGCAGCTTAGCGATCGGGTCGCCCGGGGAGCTGTTTTTT.

This sequence joins TRBV30 and TRBJ2-2, with 7 bases that match TRBD2. This CDR3 region has 21 residues. Germline V CDR1 and CDR2: GTSNPN, SVGIG (reference sequence). V lost 0 bases and J lost 2; bases outside the gene matches: 21. As DNA, the CDR3 is TGTGCCTGGAGTGTACTGCGGAGGAGTCAGCGGGATCAGCAAAACACCGGGGAGCTGTTTTTT. Protein product: CAWSVLRRSQRDQQNTGELFF.

The chain employs TRBV5-4 and TRBJ1-2; unclear D gene. V lost 0 bases and J 4 bases, leaving 7 bases between the germline ends. In germline, CDR1 is SGHNT, CDR2 YYREEE (reference sequence). The CDR3 loop spans 13 amino acids. Here the CDR3 reads CASSLDSSYGYTF. In nucleotides, the CDR3 is TGTGCCAGCAGCTTGGACAGCTCCTATGGCTACACCTTC.

The CDR3 nucleotides are TGCGCCAGCAGCTCTTCGGCTAGCGGGATATCCTACAATGAGCAGTTCTTC. Protein product: CASSSSASGISYNEQFF. V usage is TRBV5-1 and J usage is TRBJ2-1, with 9 nucleotides matching TRBD2. Germline loops: CDR1 SGHRS, CDR2 YFSETQ. V was pared by 3 bases and J by 1 base, with 8 bases of the junction left unmatched. The CDR3 contains 17 residues.

The chain links TRBV5-6 to TRBJ1-1; 7 bases line up with TRBD1. After removal of 4 bases from V and 1 base from J, the junction contained 7 bases not matched to a gene. Per germline, CDR1 SGHDT and CDR2 YYEEEE. The CDR3 contains 15 residues. The CDR3 loop reads CASSAMTGRNTEAFF. In nucleotides, the CDR3 is TGTGCCAGCAGCGCGATGACAGGGCGGAACACTGAAGCTTTCTTT.

The chain employs TRBV11-2 and TRBJ1-2; no clear D. Germline CDR1 SGHAT, CDR2 FQNNGV. V gave up 0 bases and J gave up 4 bases, with 6 bases separating them. CDR3 size: 13 residues. CDR3 protein: CASSLDAFYGYTF. The DNA of the CDR3 is TGTGCCAGCAGCTTAGACGCGTTCTATGGCTACACCTTC.

The V gene is TRBV28, the J gene TRBJ2-4; 7 positions match TRBD1. Germline trimming cut 6 bases from V and 4 bases from J; bases unmatched to any gene: 6. The CDR3 is made up of 14 amino acids. In germline, CDR1 is MDHEN, CDR2 SYDVKM. In DNA form, the CDR3 reads TGTGCCAGCAGGCCCGGGACAGTAAAAAACATTCAGTACTTC. Translation: CASRPGTVKNIQYF.